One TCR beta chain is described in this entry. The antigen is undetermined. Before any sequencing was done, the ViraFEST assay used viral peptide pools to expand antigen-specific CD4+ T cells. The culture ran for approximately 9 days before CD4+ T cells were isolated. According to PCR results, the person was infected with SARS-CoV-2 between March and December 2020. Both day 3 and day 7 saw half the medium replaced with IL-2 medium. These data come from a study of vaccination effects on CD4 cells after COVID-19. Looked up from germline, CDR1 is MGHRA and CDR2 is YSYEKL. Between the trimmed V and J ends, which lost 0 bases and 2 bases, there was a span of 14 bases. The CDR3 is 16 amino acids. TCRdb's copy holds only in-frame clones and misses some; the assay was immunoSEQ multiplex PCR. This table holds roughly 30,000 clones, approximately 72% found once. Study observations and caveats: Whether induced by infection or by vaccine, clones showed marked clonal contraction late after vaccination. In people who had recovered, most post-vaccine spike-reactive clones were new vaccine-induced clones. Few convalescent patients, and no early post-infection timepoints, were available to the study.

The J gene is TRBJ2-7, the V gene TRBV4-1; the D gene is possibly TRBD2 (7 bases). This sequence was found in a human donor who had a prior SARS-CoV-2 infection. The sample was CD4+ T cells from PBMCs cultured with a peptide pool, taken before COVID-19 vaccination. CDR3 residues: CASSQDRGGSPYEQYF. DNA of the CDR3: TGCGCCAGCAGCCAAGATAGGGGGGGGTCTCCCTACGAGCAGTACTTC.